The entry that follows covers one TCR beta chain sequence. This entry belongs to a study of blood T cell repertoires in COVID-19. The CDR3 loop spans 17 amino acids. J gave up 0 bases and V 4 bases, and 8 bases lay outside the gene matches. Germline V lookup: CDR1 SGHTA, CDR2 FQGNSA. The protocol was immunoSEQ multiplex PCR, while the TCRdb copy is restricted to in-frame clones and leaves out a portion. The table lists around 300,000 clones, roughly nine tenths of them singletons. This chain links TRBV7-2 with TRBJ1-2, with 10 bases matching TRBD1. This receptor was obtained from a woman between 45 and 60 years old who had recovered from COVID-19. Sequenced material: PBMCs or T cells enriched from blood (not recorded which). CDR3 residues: CASSSTGGLGANYGYTF. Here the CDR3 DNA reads TGTGCCAGCAGCTCGACAGGGGGCTTGGGAGCTAACTATGGCTACACCTTC. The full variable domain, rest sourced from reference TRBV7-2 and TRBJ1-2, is GAGVSQSPSNKVTEKGKDVELRCDPISGHTALYWYRQSLGQGLEFLIYFQGNSAPDKSGLPSDRFSAERTGGSVSTLTIQRTQQEDSAVYLCASSSTGGLGANYGYTFGSGTRLTVV.